The clone carrying this TCR beta chain was observed at least ten times. The target antigen is unknown. With the read ending 3 residues before the CDR3 end, the germline J gene is used to fill in that end. These data belong to a study of T cell clonality in common variable immunodeficiency. Study results and limitations: CVID subjects had higher TCRbeta clonality than healthy controls, most marked in about a third.

The assay was immunoSEQ multiplex PCR, and TCRdb's table has in-frame clones only and misses some. The sample shows around 50,000 clones, no singletons; the ten largest hold about 1.8%. Caucasian heritage predominated among both patients and controls. V was clipped by 6 bases and J by 0 bases; unmatched bases: 10. The CDR3 runs 16 residues. The germline V gene has CDR1 DFQATT and CDR2 SNEGSKA (reference sequence). The genes are TRBV20-1 and TRBJ2-7; the match to TRBD2 covers 11 bases. Sequencing was done on a sample of peripheral blood mononuclear cells. This TCR derives from a person aged 18-69 years in good health. CDR3 bases read: TGCAGTGCCACATCTAGCGGGAGGACTAGCTCCTACGAG. Protein product: CSATSSGRTSSYE. The whole CDR3 sequence reads CSATSSGRTSSYEQYF.